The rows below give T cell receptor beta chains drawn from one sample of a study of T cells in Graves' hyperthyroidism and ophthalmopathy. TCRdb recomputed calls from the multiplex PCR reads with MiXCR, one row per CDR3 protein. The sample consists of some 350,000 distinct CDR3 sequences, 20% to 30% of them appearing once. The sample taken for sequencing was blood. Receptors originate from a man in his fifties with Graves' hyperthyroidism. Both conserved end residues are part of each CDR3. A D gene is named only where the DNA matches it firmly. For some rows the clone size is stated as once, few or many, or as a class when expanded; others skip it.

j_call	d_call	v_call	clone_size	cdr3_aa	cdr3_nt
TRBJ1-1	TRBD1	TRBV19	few	CASSMGQGYTEAFF	TGTGCCAGTAGTATGGGACAGGGATACACTGAAGCTTTCTTT
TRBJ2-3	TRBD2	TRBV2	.	CASTRGGGLGDTQYF	TGTGCCAGCACCAGAGGCGGGGGATTAGGAGATACGCAGTATTTT
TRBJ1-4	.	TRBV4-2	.	CASSHRSGKDNEKLFF	TGTGCCAGCAGCCACCGGTCGGGGAAAGATAATGAAAAACTGTTTTTT
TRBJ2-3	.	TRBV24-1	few	CATSESGDTDTQYF	TGTGCCACCAGTGAATCAGGGGATACAGATACGCAGTATTTT
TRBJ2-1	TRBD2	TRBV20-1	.	CSAISGRVNEQSF	TGCAGTGCTATTAGCGGGAGGGTGAATGAGCAGTCCTTC
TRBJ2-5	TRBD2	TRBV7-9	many	CASSHWTSGDQETQYF	TGTGCCAGCAGCCATTGGACTAGCGGGGACCAAGAGACCCAGTACTTC
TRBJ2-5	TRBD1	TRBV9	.	CASSGTGTAAETQYF	TGTGCCAGCAGCGGAACCGGGACAGCGGCAGAGACCCAGTACTTC
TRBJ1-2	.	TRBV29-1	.	CSVDRHFYGYTF	TGCAGCGTTGACCGACATTTCTATGGCTACACCTTC
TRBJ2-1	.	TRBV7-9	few	CASSLARGDEQFF	TGTGCCAGCAGCTTAGCTCGAGGGGATGAGCAGTTCTTC
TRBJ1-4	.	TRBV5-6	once	CASSVTGWNEKLFF	TGTGCCAGCTCGGTAACAGGGTGGAATGAAAAACTGTTTTTT
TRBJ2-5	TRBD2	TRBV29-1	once	CSVRTSGIPERERTQYF	TGCAGCGTTCGGACTAGCGGGATCCCGGAACGTGAACGGACCCAGTACTTC
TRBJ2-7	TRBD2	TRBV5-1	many	CASSPTSGTYEQYF	TGCGCCAGCAGCCCGACTAGCGGTACCTACGAGCAGTACTTC
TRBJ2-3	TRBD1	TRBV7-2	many	CASSYGQGLIDTQYF	TGTGCCAGCAGCTATGGACAGGGGTTGATAGATACGCAGTATTTT
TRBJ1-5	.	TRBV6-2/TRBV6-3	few	CASALKAGGFGNQPQHF	TGTGCCAGCGCCTTAAAAGCTGGGGGTTTCGGCAATCAGCCCCAGCATTTT
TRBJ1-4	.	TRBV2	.	CASSEGGGPNEKLFF	TGTGCCAGCAGTGAAGGGGGGGGCCCGAATGAAAAACTGTTTTTT
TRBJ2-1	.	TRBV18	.	CASSRDTENEQFF	TGTGCCAGCTCACGGGACACCGAAAATGAGCAGTTCTTC
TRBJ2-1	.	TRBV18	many	CASSPPAPDYNEQFF	TGTGCCAGCTCACCACCGGCGCCCGACTACAATGAGCAGTTCTTC
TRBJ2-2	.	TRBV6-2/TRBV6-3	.	CASIIAVDGELFF	TGTGCCAGCATTATCGCGGTGGACGGGGAGCTGTTTTTT
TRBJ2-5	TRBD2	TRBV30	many	CAWSVLAGGETQYF	TGTGCCTGGAGTGTACTAGCGGGAGGGGAGACCCAGTACTTC
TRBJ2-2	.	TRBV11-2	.	CASSLVPDIVVGELFF	TGTGCCAGCAGCTTAGTCCCGGACATCGTTGTTGGCGAGCTGTTTTTT
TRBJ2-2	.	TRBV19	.	CASSIFGPGTDTGELFF	TGTGCCAGTAGTATATTTGGCCCTGGGACGGACACCGGGGAGCTGTTTTTT
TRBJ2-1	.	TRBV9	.	CASSVARVDEQFF	TGTGCCAGCAGCGTAGCCAGGGTCGATGAGCAGTTCTTC
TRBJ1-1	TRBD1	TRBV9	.	CASSGPGTGLTEAFF	TGTGCCAGCAGCGGACCCGGGACAGGGCTAACTGAAGCTTTCTTT
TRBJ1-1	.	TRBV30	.	CAQRMGASNTEAFF	TGTGCCCAGAGGATGGGGGCCTCAAACACTGAAGCTTTCTTT
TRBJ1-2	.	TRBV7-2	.	CASSPGEAGYTF	TGTGCCAGCAGCCCCGGGGAGGCTGGCTACACCTTC
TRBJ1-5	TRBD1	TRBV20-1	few	CSAAVTGSNQPQHF	TGCAGTGCTGCTGTGACAGGGTCCAATCAGCCCCAGCATTTT
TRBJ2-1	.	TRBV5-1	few	CASSLEPDRNEQFF	TGCGCCAGCAGCTTGGAACCTGACCGCAATGAGCAGTTCTTC
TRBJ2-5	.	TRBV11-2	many	CASSPMVGARTQYF	TGTGCCAGCAGCCCCATGGTAGGGGCGAGGACCCAGTACTTC